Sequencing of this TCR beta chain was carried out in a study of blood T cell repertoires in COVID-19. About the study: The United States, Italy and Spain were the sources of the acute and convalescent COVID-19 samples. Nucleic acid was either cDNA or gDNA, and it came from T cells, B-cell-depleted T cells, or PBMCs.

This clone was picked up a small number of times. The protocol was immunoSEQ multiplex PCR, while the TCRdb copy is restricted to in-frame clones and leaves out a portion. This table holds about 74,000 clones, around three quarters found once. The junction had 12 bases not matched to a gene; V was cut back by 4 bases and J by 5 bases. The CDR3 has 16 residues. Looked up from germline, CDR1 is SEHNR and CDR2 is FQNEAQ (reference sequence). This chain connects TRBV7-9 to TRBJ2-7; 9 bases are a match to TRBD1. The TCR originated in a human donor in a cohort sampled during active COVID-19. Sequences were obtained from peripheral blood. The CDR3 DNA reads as TGTGCCAGCAGCTCTAGCCGGGACAGGGTCGGCCACGAGCAGTACTTC. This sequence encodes CASSSSRDRVGHEQYF.